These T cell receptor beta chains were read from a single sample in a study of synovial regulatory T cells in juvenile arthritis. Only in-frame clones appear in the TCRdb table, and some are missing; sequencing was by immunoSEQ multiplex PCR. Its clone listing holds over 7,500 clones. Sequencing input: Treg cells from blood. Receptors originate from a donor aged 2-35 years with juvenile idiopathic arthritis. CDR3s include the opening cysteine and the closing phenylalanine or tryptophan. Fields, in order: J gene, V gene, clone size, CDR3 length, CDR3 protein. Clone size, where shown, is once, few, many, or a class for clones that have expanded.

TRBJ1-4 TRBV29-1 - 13 CSVTGTLNEKLFF
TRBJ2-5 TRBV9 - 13 CASSPGVSETQYF
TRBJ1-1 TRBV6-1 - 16 CASSVFGSAVNTEAFF
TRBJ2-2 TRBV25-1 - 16 CASSEITSGGAGELFF
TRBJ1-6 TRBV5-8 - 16 CASSLSPGTAPPPLHF
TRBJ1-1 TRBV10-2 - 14 CASDPGQGNTEAFF
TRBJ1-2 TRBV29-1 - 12 CSVDRTNYGYTF
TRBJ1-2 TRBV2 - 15 CASSEANRVGDGYTF
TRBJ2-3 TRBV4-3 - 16 CASSQTGGLFADTQYF
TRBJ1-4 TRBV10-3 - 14 CAISETDANEKLFF
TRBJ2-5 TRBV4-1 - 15 CASSPHTPLKETQYF
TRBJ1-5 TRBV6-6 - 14 CASITGGSNQPQHF
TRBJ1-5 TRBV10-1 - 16 CASSDGAGHSNQPQHF
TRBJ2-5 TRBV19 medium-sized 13 CASSGLAQETQYF
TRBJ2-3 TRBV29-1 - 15 CSVEGGRWSTDTQYF
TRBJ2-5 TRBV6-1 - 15 CASSESWTDQETQYF
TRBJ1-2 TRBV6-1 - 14 CASSEPFGAYGYTF
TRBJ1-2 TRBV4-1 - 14 CASSQDSGPGGYTF
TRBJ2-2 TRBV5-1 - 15 CASSAGHRNTGELFF
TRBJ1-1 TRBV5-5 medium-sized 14 CASSLGWDNTEAFF
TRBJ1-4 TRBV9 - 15 CASTSRGGQGKKLFF
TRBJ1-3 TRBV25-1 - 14 CASSGLGSGNTIYF
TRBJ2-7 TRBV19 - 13 CASSLDGGTEQYF
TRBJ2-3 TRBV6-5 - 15 CASSYRTGGTDTQYF